This T cell receptor beta chain comes out of a study of shared clonotypes between healthy human individuals. Those who donated were healthy HIV-negative adults, with no recent acute infections or vaccinations reported. The assay was immunoSEQ multiplex PCR, and TCRdb's table has in-frame clones only and misses some. The sample records about half a million clones, about four fifths being singletons. The length of the CDR3 is 13 residues. Trimming removed 1 base at V and 7 bases at J, with 11 bases between. The germline gives CDR1 SGHTA, CDR2 FQGNSA. The sequenced sample was PBMCs. This clonotype was obtained from a woman aged 40 to 49 in good health. Some clones in this sample may be carry-over from other donors' samples. The J gene is TRBJ2-7, the V gene TRBV7-2; D remains unclear. In DNA, the CDR3 is TGTGCCAGCAGCTTAGACCGATCTCGGGAGCAGTACTTC. This gives the protein CASSLDRSREQYF.